These 23 T cell receptor beta chains were sequenced from one sample in a study of blood T cell repertoires in COVID-19. Generated by immunoSEQ multiplex PCR, the TCRdb table keeps only in-frame clones and is missing some. The sample has approximately 240,000 clones; about nine tenths are singletons. Source material: PBMCs or T cells enriched from blood (not recorded which). These receptors were taken from a young woman with acute COVID-19.

The CDR3: CASRESDTQYF. In DNA, the CDR3 is TGTGCCAGTAGGGAGTCCGATACGCAGTATTTT. The rearrangement joins TRBV4-2 to TRBJ2-3; TRBD2 is a possible D gene (5 bases). This CDR3 region has 11 residues. Germline V gives CDR1 LGHNA, CDR2 YNFKEQ. V was trimmed by 9 bases and J by 6 bases, leaving 10 bases between them.

This clone was detected only a few times. The chain is built from TRBV28 and TRBJ2-7, with TRBD1 matching 7 bases. V shed 10 bases and J 10 bases; nucleotides not matched to a gene: 10. In germline, CDR1 is MDHEN, CDR2 SYDVKM. This CDR3 region has 11 residues. CDR3 DNA sequence: TGTGCCACCCAGAGGGGGACAGAACAGTACTTC. It yields the protein CATQRGTEQYF.

The genes are TRBV3-1 (or the pseudogene TRBV3-2) and TRBJ1-6, with D possibly being TRBD1 (6 bases). The CDR3 covers 16 residues. Germline CDR1 is LGHDT and CDR2 is YNNKEL (reference sequence). V lost 4 bases, J lost 9 bases, and 19 bases lay in between. The CDR3 nucleotides are TGTGCCAGCAGCCCCACTTCCGGTGACAGGTCTTCACCCCTCCACTTT. It encodes CASSPTSGDRSSPLHF.

V gene TRBV3-1 (or the pseudogene TRBV3-2) combines with J gene TRBJ2-5; weak D call: TRBD2 (6 bases). The CDR3 spans 16 residues. The V end lost 4 bases, the J end lost 4 bases, and 19 bases lay between the germline ends. CDR1 LGHDT and CDR2 YNNKEL come from the germline V gene (reference sequence). The CDR3 is CASSPFLPGEGETQYF. The DNA for the CDR3 is TGTGCCAGCAGCCCTTTTTTACCGGGAGAGGGAGAGACCCAGTACTTC.

The sample holds one count of this clone. The rearrangement links TRBV7-8 to TRBJ1-1; D might be TRBD1 (6 bases). Trimming cost V 5 bases and J 4 bases, with 8 bases left between them. CDR1 SGHVS and CDR2 FQNEAQ come from the germline V gene. The CDR3 extends over 12 amino acids. CDR3 sequence (DNA): TGTGCCAGCAGCCCACAGGGCACTGAAGCTTTCTTT. It specifies CASSPQGTEAFF.

The chain employs TRBV5-1 and TRBJ1-1, with 8 nucleotides matching TRBD1. The CDR3 has 16 residues. Germline V CDR1 and CDR2: SGHRS, YFSETQ. V lost 4 bases and J lost 1; bases outside the gene matches: 9. DNA for the CDR3: TGCGCCAGCAGCCCAGAGACAGGGGCGCGGAACACTGAAGCTTTCTTT. Encoded protein: CASSPETGARNTEAFF.

This clone has only one observation. The chain has TRBV11-2 and TRBJ1-4, with D possibly matching TRBD1 (5 bases). The germline V and J ends were trimmed by 1 base and 1 base, with 10 bases remaining between them. Germline V gene lookup returns CDR1 SGHAT and CDR2 FQNNGV. The length of the CDR3 is 16 residues. The CDR3 DNA reads as TGTGCCAGCAGCTTAGGGCAGGGTATAACTAATGAAAAACTGTTTTTT. Residues: CASSLGQGITNEKLFF.

The chain links TRBV5-4 to TRBJ2-1; 13 nucleotides align to TRBD2. The V segment lost 0 bases and the J segment 7 bases; nucleotides outside the gene matches: 1. The CDR3 runs to 15 residues. Germline values: CDR1 SGHNT, CDR2 YYREEE (reference sequence). CDR3 in DNA: TGTGCCAGCAGCTTGGCGACTAGCGGGAGGAATGAGCAGTTCTTC. This translates into CASSLATSGRNEQFF.

The chain joins TRBV5-4 to TRBJ2-1; 12 bases match TRBD2. The ends lost 4 bases at V and 9 bases at J; junction bases unmatched: 8. The germline V gene encodes CDR1 SGHNT and CDR2 YYREEE (reference sequence). This CDR3 has 15 amino acids. CDR3 sequence reads: CASSLAGGAGFEQFF. The DNA for the CDR3 is TGTGCCAGCAGCCTAGCGGGAGGGGCGGGGTTTGAGCAGTTCTTC.

This clone showed up just a few times. This chain joins TRBV14 and TRBJ2-1; 14 bases are a match to TRBD2. The CDR3 runs to 18 residues. Trimming removed 6 bases from V and 0 bases from J; junction bases left unmatched: 7. CDR1 SGHDN and CDR2 FVKESK come from the germline V gene. This chain's CDR3 is CASRKTSGGDTSYNEQFF. The CDR3 DNA reads as TGTGCCAGCAGAAAGACTAGCGGGGGGGACACCTCCTACAATGAGCAGTTCTTC.

The chain combines TRBV7-6 with TRBJ1-2; D gene ambiguous. This CDR3 is 15 amino acids long. Germline CDR1 SGHVS, CDR2 FNYEAQ. Trimming left V 2 bases short and J 2 bases short, with 12 bases between. The CDR3 is CASSLTADANYGYTF. DNA of the CDR3: TGTGCCAGCAGCTTAACCGCAGATGCCAACTATGGCTACACCTTC.

J is TRBJ2-1 and V is TRBV2; 9 positions agree with TRBD1. The V segment lost 3 bases and the J segment 8 bases; nucleotides outside the gene matches: 8. Germline V gene sequence: CDR1 SNHLY, CDR2 FYNNEI. This CDR3 has 15 amino acids. The CDR3 coding sequence is TGTGCCAGCAGTGATATGGGACAGGGAGCCGATGAGCAGTTCTTC. It is translated as CASSDMGQGADEQFF. The variable domain in full, with the rest retrieved from reference TRBV2 and TRBJ2-1, is EPEVTQTPSHQVTQMGQEVILRCVPISNHLYFYWYRQILGQKVEFLVSFYNNEISEKSEIFDDQFSVERPDGSNFTLKIRSTKLEDSAMYFCASSDMGQGADEQFFGPGTRLTVL.

The chain couples TRBV11-2 to TRBJ2-1; tentatively, D is TRBD2 (5 bases). Trimming shortened V by 0 bases and J by 2 bases, and 14 bases separated the two germline ends. The CDR3 extends over 17 amino acids. Germline CDR1 is SGHAT and CDR2 is FQNNGV. CDR3 residues: CASSLDPRPAAYNEQFF. CDR3 in DNA: TGTGCCAGCAGCTTAGATCCGAGGCCAGCGGCCTACAATGAGCAGTTCTTC.

The CDR3 loop is CASSLTWTGLPEAFF. CDR3 sequence (DNA): TGTGCCAGCAGCTTAACGTGGACAGGGCTACCTGAAGCTTTCTTT. This chain connects TRBV7-8 to TRBJ1-1; 8 bases agree with TRBD1. Per germline, CDR1 SGHVS and CDR2 FQNEAQ. V shed 2 bases, J shed 6 bases, and the junction held 8 bases outside the gene matches. There are 15 residues in the CDR3.

The J gene is TRBJ2-2, the V gene TRBV9; TRBD1 matches at 8 bases. The germline V gene has CDR1 SGDLS and CDR2 YYNGEE. This CDR3 comprises 15 residues. The ends lost 4 bases at V and 5 bases at J; junction bases unmatched: 7. The CDR3 is CASSPGTGRTGELFF. DNA of the CDR3: TGTGCCAGCAGCCCCGGGACAGGACGAACCGGGGAGCTGTTTTTT. The full variable domain, with the rest looked up from reference TRBV9 and TRBJ2-2, is DSGVTQTPKHLITATGQRVTLRCSPRSGDLSVYWYQQSLDQGLQFLIQYYNGEERAKGNILERFSAQQFPDLHSELNLSSLELGDSALYFCASSPGTGRTGELFFGEGSRLTVL.

The sample holds a few counts of this clone. This chain links TRBV5-6 with TRBJ1-5; 9 bases agree with TRBD1. Germline trimming cut 4 bases from V and 6 bases from J; bases unmatched to any gene: 5. CDR1 SGHDT and CDR2 YYEEEE come from the germline V gene. CDR3 length: 14 amino acids. The chain's CDR3 is CASSVTGGSQPQHF. The CDR3 region has the DNA TGTGCCAGCAGCGTAACAGGGGGCAGTCAGCCCCAGCATTTT. Based on the CDR3 plus reference TRBV5-6 and TRBJ1-5, the full variable domain is DAGVTQSPTHLIKTRGQQVTLRCSPKSGHDTVSWYQQALGQGPQFIFQYYEEEERQRGNFPDRFSGHQFPNYSSELNVNALLLGDSALYLCASSVTGGSQPQHFGDGTRLSIL.

This clone was seen a single time. The gene calls are TRBV6-5 and TRBJ1-2, with TRBD1 matching 8 bases. J was trimmed by 7 bases and V by 6 bases; bases with no gene match: 10. The V gene's germline CDR1 is MNHEY and CDR2 SVGAGI. The CDR3 loop spans 14 amino acids. CDR3 in DNA: TGTGCCAGCAGAGCGACAGGGGCGGCAGGTGGCTACACCTTC. Protein product: CASRATGAAGGYTF.

The rearrangement joins TRBV27 to TRBJ2-5; perhaps TRBD2 as D (6 bases). The V end was cut by 2 bases, the J end by 7 bases, with 14 bases between. This CDR3 comprises 14 residues. Germline V gene data show CDR1 as MNHEY and CDR2 as SMNVEV (reference sequence). CDR3: CASSLPGLGATQYF. As DNA, the CDR3 is TGTGCCAGCAGTTTACCGGGACTGGGAGCGACCCAGTACTTC.

The chain links TRBV11-2 to TRBJ1-1, with 7 nucleotides matching TRBD1. The CDR3 is 15 residues long. The germline CDR1 and CDR2 sequences are SGHAT and FQNNGV. Trimming cost V 1 base and J 5 bases; bases outside gene matches: 7. This CDR3 is CASSLVTQGLTEAFF. The CDR3 coding sequence is TGTGCCAGCAGCTTAGTAACACAGGGGTTGACTGAAGCTTTCTTT. The full variable domain, rest sourced from reference TRBV11-2 and TRBJ1-1, is EAGVAQSPRYKIIEKRQSVAFWCNPISGHATLYWYQQILGQGPKLLIQFQNNGVVDDSQLPKDRFSAERLKGVDSTLKIQPAKLEDSAVYLCASSLVTQGLTEAFFGQGTRLTVV.

CDR3 bases: TGCGCCAGCAGCTTGGCCGGGACAGGGTACGAGCAGTACTTC. It yields the protein CASSLAGTGYEQYF. This rearrangement joins TRBV5-1 to TRBJ2-7; 9 bases map to TRBD1. The germline V gene has CDR1 SGHRS and CDR2 YFSETQ. Trimming at V came to 0 bases and at J to 4 bases, leaving 2 bases not matched to a gene. The CDR3 is 14 amino acids.

The CDR3 bases are TGCAGCGTTAAATCCGGGACAGGCCCGCTCGAGCAGTACTTC. Protein sequence: CSVKSGTGPLEQYF. V and J are TRBV29-1 and TRBJ2-7; 8 nucleotides line up with TRBD1. The CDR3 loop spans 14 amino acids. Losses at the gene ends were 5 bases for V and 6 bases for J; bases not matched to a gene: 12. Germline assignment: CDR1 SQVTM and CDR2 ANQGSEA.

V gene TRBV25-1 combines with J gene TRBJ2-3; D not certain. Trimming removed 4 bases at V and 0 bases at J, with 11 bases between. The germline V gene has CDR1 MGHDK and CDR2 SYGVNS. The CDR3 runs to 15 residues. In DNA, the CDR3 is TGTGCCAGCAGTGTAAGCGCCTTTAGCACAGATACGCAGTATTTT. This encodes CASSVSAFSTDTQYF.

The rearrangement uses TRBV18 and TRBJ1-1, with D unresolved. This CDR3 comprises 12 residues. Germline V gives CDR1 KGHSH, CDR2 LQKENI. Deletions cut 6 bases from V and 1 base from J, with 6 bases between. CDR3 sequence reads: CASSTKNTEAFF. CDR3 sequence (DNA): TGTGCCAGCTCCACAAAGAACACTGAAGCTTTCTTT.